Below are 31 T cell receptor beta chains sequenced from a single sample in a study of regulatory T cells in long-lasting Graves disease. According to the study, TCR beta libraries were built with iRepertoire HTBI primers and CDR3-region Arm-PCR. TCRdb independently ran MiXCR on the multiplex PCR reads; one entry per CDR3 protein. The sample holds around 420,000 distinct CDR3 sequences, over 12% seen once. The sample's time point: newly diagnosed GD, antithyroid drugs for less than 3 months. The TCR library was prepared using RNA isolated from PBMCs. This sample also appeared in a second study, on T cells in Graves' hyperthyroidism and ophthalmopathy.

Material: peripheral blood mononuclear cells (PBMCs), obtained at new diagnosis, from a patient treated with antithyroid drugs. The receptors here all came from a woman between 40 and 50 years old with Graves disease.

The J gene is TRBJ2-1, the V gene TRBV30; 11 nucleotides agree with TRBD2. This CDR3 contains 14 residues. V lost 0 bases to trimming and J lost 9 bases; unmatched junction nucleotides: 4. CDR1 and CDR2 (germline): GTSNPN, SVGIG (reference sequence). The CDR3 here is CAWSVRLAGREQFF. The CDR3 region has the DNA TGTGCCTGGAGTGTACGACTAGCGGGACGTGAGCAGTTCTTC.

This clonotype showed up many times. The chain couples TRBV2 to TRBJ1-2, with D possibly being TRBD1 (5 bases). There are 13 residues in the CDR3. The V and J ends lost 7 bases and 7 bases respectively, with 16 bases between them. Germline CDR1 reads SNHLY; CDR2 reads FYNNEI. The CDR3 nucleotides read TGTGCCAGCATGGACACCGTGGTCGCTGGCTACACCTTC. Amino acids: CASMDTVVAGYTF.

CDR3 bases: TGTGCCAGCAGCCAAGATCTAGCGGGGAGCTCCTACGAGCAGTACTTC. This codes for CASSQDLAGSSYEQYF. The chain employs TRBV3-1 and TRBJ2-7; 9 bases align to TRBD2. The CDR3 extends over 16 amino acids. Germline CDR1 reads LGHDT; CDR2 reads YNNKEL (reference sequence). V shed 0 bases, J shed 0 bases, and the junction held 3 bases outside the gene matches.

This clonotype came up many times. This rearrangement joins TRBV18 to TRBJ1-5, with a possible D match to TRBD1 (5 bases). V was cut by 2 bases and J by 8 bases, with 10 bases left in between. In germline, CDR1 is KGHSH, CDR2 LQKENI. CDR3 length: 13 amino acids. CDR3 in amino acids: CASSPGQGEPQHF. In DNA, the CDR3 is TGTGCCAGCTCACCAGGACAAGGGGAGCCCCAGCATTTT.

As to this clonotype: A read error may be the cause here, since a much bigger clone is one base away. This chain joins TRBV6-2 or TRBV6-3 and TRBJ2-1; 12 positions agree with TRBD2. CDR1 and CDR2 from the germline V gene are MNHEY and SVGEGT. With V trimmed by 3 bases and J by 11 bases, 5 bases remained unmatched. The CDR3 sequence is 14 residues long. The CDR3 reads CASSYLAGGDKQFF. Written as DNA, the CDR3 is TGTGCCAGCAGTTATCTAGCGGGAGGGGATAAGCAGTTCTTC.

A few counts support this clonotype. The chain recombines TRBV19 with TRBJ2-6; D remains unclear. From germline, CDR1 is LNHDA and CDR2 SQIVND (reference sequence). The CDR3 loop spans 14 amino acids. Trimming cost V 8 bases and J 0 bases, with 8 bases left between them. CDR3 region: CASSVFSGANVLTF. In DNA, the CDR3 is TGTGCCAGTTCAGTTTTCTCTGGGGCCAACGTCCTGACTTTC.

This clonotype showed up many times. The rearrangement links TRBV27 to TRBJ2-5; 10 bases align to TRBD1. The CDR3 consists of 15 residues. Per the germline V gene, CDR1 is MNHEY and CDR2 is SMNVEV (reference sequence). With 8 bases clipped from V and 4 bases from J, the junction kept 10 bases outside the gene matches. CDR3 sequence reads: CASGSGQGIPETQYF. CDR3 nucleotide sequence: TGTGCCAGCGGATCGGGACAGGGGATCCCAGAGACCCAGTACTTC.

Notes on this clonotype: Since a far larger clone is one base different, this is likely a read error. The rearrangement uses TRBV11-1 and TRBJ2-1, with D hard to call. TRBJ2-7 explains the end of the DNA better; the J call may be wrong. The CDR3 length is 12 residues. Germline CDR1 and CDR2: SGHAT and FQDESV (reference sequence). CDR3 region: CASSLDNYKQYF. In DNA, the CDR3 is TGTGCCAGCAGCTTAGATAACTACAAGCAGTACTTC.

For this clonotype: Just one base apart from a much larger clone, this may be a read error. V usage is TRBV3-1 and J usage is TRBJ2-3; 10 nucleotides agree with TRBD2. The CDR3 length is 16 residues. Germline V gene data show CDR1 as LGHDT and CDR2 as YNNKEL (reference sequence). V shed 6 bases and J 2 bases; nucleotides not matched to a gene: 8. The CDR3 protein is CASSPPLAGVTDTQYF. The CDR3 DNA follows: TGTGCCAGCAGTCCCCCCCTAGCGGGAGTCACAGATACGCAGTATTTT.

The J gene is TRBJ2-7, the V gene TRBV11-3, with TRBD2 as a possible D gene (6 bases). Trimming removed 1 base from V and 3 bases from J, with 13 bases in between. CDR3 size: 15 residues. Germline V CDR1 and CDR2: SGHNT, YENEEA. The CDR3 region has the DNA TGTGCCAGCAGCTTAGCGCCGGGACTTATCTACGAGCAGTACTTC. Residues: CASSLAPGLIYEQYF.

The V and J genes are TRBV3-1 and TRBJ2-7, with D unresolved. CDR1 is LGHDT and CDR2 is YNNKEL in the germline V gene (reference sequence). V lost 4 bases to trimming and J lost 3 bases, with 10 bases between them. The CDR3 consists of 13 residues. CDR3 loop: CASSPARVYEQYF. CDR3 DNA: TGTGCCAGCAGCCCAGCACGGGTCTACGAGCAGTACTTC.

In its sample, this clonotype was seen a few times. V is TRBV12-5 and J is TRBJ1-6; TRBD1 matches 8 bases. The ends lost 7 bases at V and 9 bases at J; junction bases unmatched: 8. Germline CDR1 reads LGHNT; CDR2 reads FRNRAP. The CDR3 is 14 amino acids. The DNA for the CDR3 is TGTGCTAGTGACCCCCAGGGGGCCGGTTCACCCCTCCACTTT. Amino acid sequence: CASDPQGAGSPLHF.

This clonotype was observed many times. The chain joins TRBV27 to TRBJ2-1, with 10 bases lining up with TRBD2. This CDR3 has 13 residues. In germline, CDR1 is MNHEY, CDR2 SMNVEV (reference sequence). V lost 6 bases, J lost 7 bases, and 3 bases stayed unmatched. The CDR3 protein is CASRGSGRNEQFF. Written as DNA, the CDR3 is TGTGCCAGCAGAGGTAGCGGGAGGAATGAGCAGTTCTTC.

This clonotype was found many times. The rearrangement uses TRBV18 and TRBJ2-2; D call uncertain. Trimming took 6 bases from V and 9 from J, leaving 17 bases between them. Germline CDR1 is KGHSH and CDR2 is LQKENI. This CDR3 contains 14 residues. This CDR3 is CASSPLGPNRELFF. The DNA for the CDR3 is TGTGCCAGCTCGCCCCTAGGGCCGAACCGGGAGCTGTTTTTT.

Many counts were recorded for this clonotype. The rearrangement uses TRBV2 and TRBJ2-3; no firm D call. CDR3 length: 12 residues. V was trimmed by 5 bases and J by 2 bases, leaving 5 bases between them. The germline gives CDR1 SNHLY, CDR2 FYNNEI. Written as DNA, the CDR3 is TGTGCCAGCAGTCGATACACAGATACGCAGTATTTT. Residues: CASSRYTDTQYF.

V gene TRBV2 combines with J gene TRBJ2-2; D remains unclear. This CDR3 is 14 amino acids long. V shed 4 bases and J shed 1 base, with 7 bases lying between them. CDR1 and CDR2 from the germline V gene are SNHLY and FYNNEI. The CDR3 is CASSVSGNTGELFF. In nucleotides, the CDR3 is TGTGCCAGCAGTGTTAGTGGGAACACCGGGGAGCTGTTTTTT.

Here the CDR3 reads CASGLWGLNEQYF. In DNA form, the CDR3 reads TGTGCTAGTGGTTTGTGGGGGCTCAACGAGCAGTACTTC. This chain connects TRBV12-5 to TRBJ2-7; maybe TRBD1 (6 bases). There are 13 residues in the CDR3. The V end lost 2 bases, the J end lost 5 bases, and 10 bases lay between the germline ends. CDR1 is LGHNT and CDR2 is FRNRAP in the germline V gene.

This clonotype was found a few times. J is TRBJ2-3 and V is TRBV20-1; 14 bases align to TRBD2. This CDR3 is built from 18 residues. Germline values: CDR1 DFQATT, CDR2 SNEGSKA (reference sequence). V was clipped by 5 bases and J by 0 bases; unmatched bases: 10. The CDR3 region has the DNA TGCAGTGCTGGGGGACTAGCGGGAGTTGGGACTAGCACAGATACGCAGTATTTT. Its translation: CSAGGLAGVGTSTDTQYF.

This clonotype was detected many times. V usage is TRBV2 and J usage is TRBJ2-5, with D possibly matching TRBD2 (5 bases). The germline V gene encodes CDR1 SNHLY and CDR2 FYNNEI. The CDR3 loop spans 17 amino acids. V dropped 3 bases and J dropped 5 bases, with 22 bases sitting between them. CDR3 bases: TGTGCCAGCAGTGATAATGTAGTCCGAGGGTTTTTGGAGACCCAGTACTTC. This codes for CASSDNVVRGFLETQYF.

This clonotype was observed at least ten times. The rearrangement uses TRBV7-9 and TRBJ2-7; 7 bases are shared with TRBD2. J gave up 2 bases and V 5 bases, and 9 bases lay outside the gene matches. Germline V gene data show CDR1 as SEHNR and CDR2 as FQNEAQ (reference sequence). This CDR3 is 15 amino acids long. The DNA for the CDR3 is TGTGCCAGCAGCCCCCGAACTAGCGAACCCTACGAGCAGTACTTC. This codes for CASSPRTSEPYEQYF. Full variable domain (remainder filled in from reference TRBV7-9 and TRBJ2-7): DTGVSQNPRHKITKRGQNVTFRCDPISEHNRLYWYRQTLGQGPEFLTYFQNEAQLEKSRLLSDRFSAERPKGSFSTLEIQRTEQGDSAMYLCASSPRTSEPYEQYFGPGTRLTVT.

This clonotype has just a few counts. The chain employs TRBV10-3 and TRBJ2-2; D may be TRBD2 (6 bases). The V end was cut by 8 bases, the J end by 3 bases, with 10 bases between. There are 13 residues in the CDR3. CDR1 and CDR2 from the germline V gene are ENHRY and SYGVKD. The CDR3 spells CAIAGWDTGELFF. As DNA, the CDR3 is TGTGCCATCGCGGGATGGGACACCGGGGAGCTGTTTTTT.

The sample holds many counts of this clonotype. The chain couples TRBV28 to TRBJ2-5; weak D call: TRBD1 (6 bases). V gave up 5 bases and J gave up 1 base, with 11 bases separating them. The CDR3 totals 14 residues. The V gene's germline CDR1 is MDHEN and CDR2 SYDVKM. CDR3 loop: CASSLNRVQETQYF. In nucleotides, the CDR3 is TGTGCCAGCAGTCTCAACAGGGTCCAAGAGACCCAGTACTTC.

This clonotype was detected ten times or more. The chain carries TRBV28 and TRBJ2-4; tentatively, D is TRBD1 or TRBD2 (5 bases each). The CDR3 has 13 amino acids. The germline V and J ends were trimmed by 4 bases and 2 bases, with 6 bases remaining between them. CDR1 is MDHEN and CDR2 is SYDVKM in the germline V gene. The CDR3 nucleotides read TGTGCCAGCAGTTGGGGGACCAAAAACATTCAGTACTTC. It is translated as CASSWGTKNIQYF.

This clonotype has a count of ten or more. This chain links TRBV11-1 with TRBJ2-1, with a weak D call TRBD2 (5 bases). Germline V lookup: CDR1 SGHAT, CDR2 FQDESV (reference sequence). V was cut by 2 bases and J by 4 bases, with 12 bases left in between. CDR3 length: 15 amino acids. DNA of the CDR3: TGTGCCAGCAGCTTAACTACCCCGGGGTACAATGAGCAGTTCTTC. Residues: CASSLTTPGYNEQFF.

The genes are TRBV7-9 and TRBJ2-1, with a possible D match to TRBD2 (7 bases). V lost 5 bases and J 8 bases, leaving 22 bases between the germline ends. This CDR3 region has 16 residues. Looked up from germline, CDR1 is SEHNR and CDR2 is FQNEAQ (reference sequence). CDR3 nucleotides: TGTGCCAGCAGCCCCCGTAAATACGGGGGGCGGGATGAGCAGTTCTTC. Protein product: CASSPRKYGGRDEQFF.

Only a few counts were recorded for this clonotype. This chain joins TRBV18 and TRBJ1-4; D remains ambiguous. The germline gives CDR1 KGHSH, CDR2 LQKENI. CDR3 length: 16 residues. Trimming pared 6 bases from V and 5 bases from J, leaving 19 bases between. The chain's CDR3 is CASSPRERRTNEKLFF. CDR3 DNA: TGTGCCAGCTCCCCCCGCGAGAGGAGAACCAATGAAAAACTGTTTTTT.

The chain has TRBV6-1 and TRBJ2-7, with TRBD1 as a possible D gene (6 bases). The ends were cut back, 7 bases at V and 5 bases at J, with 15 bases in the middle. Germline V lookup: CDR1 MNHNS, CDR2 SASEGT. The CDR3 runs to 13 residues. CDR3 DNA sequence: TGTGCCAGCATAAGCAGGGGCGTACACGAGCAGTACTTC. Translated, it gives CASISRGVHEQYF.

This chain joins TRBV28 and TRBJ1-5; 7 bases agree with TRBD1. The CDR3 covers 16 residues. V lost 5 bases and J lost 2; bases outside the gene matches: 9. CDR1 is MDHEN, CDR2 SYDVKM, per germline. The CDR3 sequence: CASSPLWDRRNQPQHF. CDR3 in DNA: TGTGCCAGCAGTCCCCTCTGGGACAGACGCAATCAGCCCCAGCATTTT.

This chain connects TRBV7-8 to TRBJ2-3; 8 bases align to TRBD2. Per germline, CDR1 SGHVS and CDR2 FQNEAQ. The length of the CDR3 is 16 residues. With 6 bases clipped from V and 0 bases from J, the junction kept 8 bases outside the gene matches. CDR3 loop: CASSLTPSGSTDTQYF. The CDR3 nucleotides are TGTGCCAGCAGTCTGACTCCTAGCGGGAGCACAGATACGCAGTATTTT.

This clonotype has a count of ten or more. A much larger clone is a single base away; this may be a read error. The chain links TRBV13 to TRBJ2-1, with D perhaps matching TRBD1 (5 bases). The V gene lost 3 bases and the J gene lost 1 base, with 7 bases spanning the gap. The CDR3 runs to 14 residues. The germline CDR1 and CDR2 sequences are PRHDT and FYEKMQ (reference sequence). The CDR3 nucleotides are TGTGCCAGCAGCTTTCAGGGATCCTACAATGAGCAGTTCTTC. Its translation is CASSFQGSYNEQFF. Drawing the rest from reference TRBV13 and TRBJ2-1, the complete variable domain is AAGVIQSPRHLIKEKRETATLKCYPIPRHDTVYWYQQGPGQDPQFLISFYEKMQSDKGSIPDRFSAQQFSDYHSELNMSSLELGDSALYFCASSFQGSYNEQFFGPGTRLTVL.

Many counts were recorded for this clonotype. This rearrangement joins TRBV5-5 to TRBJ2-5; D is unresolved. CDR1 is SGHKS and CDR2 is YYEKEE in the germline V gene (reference sequence). Trimming cost V 2 bases and J 5 bases, with 4 bases left between them. There are 11 residues in the CDR3. CDR3 DNA: TGTGCCAGCAGCTTTGCCGAGACCCAGTACTTC. Translating it yields CASSFAETQYF.